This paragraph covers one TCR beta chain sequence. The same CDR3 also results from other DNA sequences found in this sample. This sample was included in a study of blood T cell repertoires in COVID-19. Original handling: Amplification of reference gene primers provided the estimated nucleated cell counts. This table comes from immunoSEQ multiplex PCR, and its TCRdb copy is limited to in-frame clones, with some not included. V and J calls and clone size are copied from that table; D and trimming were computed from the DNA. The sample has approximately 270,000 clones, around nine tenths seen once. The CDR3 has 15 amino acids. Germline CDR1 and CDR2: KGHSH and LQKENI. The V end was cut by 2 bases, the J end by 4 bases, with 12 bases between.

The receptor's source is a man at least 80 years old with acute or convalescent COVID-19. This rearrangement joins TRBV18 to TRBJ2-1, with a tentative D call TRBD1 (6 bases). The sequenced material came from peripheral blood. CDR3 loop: CASSPLKGVYNEQFF. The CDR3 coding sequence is TGTGCCAGCTCACCATTAAAGGGGGTGTACAATGAGCAGTTCTTC.